The subject of this entry is one T cell receptor beta chain. The antigen remains unidentified. The data originate from a study of beta chain features in type 1 diabetes. Investigators reverse transcribed all isolated RNA, so they sequenced expressed TCRB transcripts. Data came from immunoSEQ multiplex PCR; TCRdb stores just in-frame clones and leaves some out. Of more than 300,000 clones in the sample, over 9.5% were seen once. The V gene's germline CDR1 is SEHNR and CDR2 FQNEAQ (reference sequence). V was clipped by 3 bases and J by 2 bases, with 14 bases between them. The CDR3 sequence is 15 residues long. Broader study findings: The VDJ junctions of type 1 diabetes patients carried fewer insertions and more deletions.

Sequencing input: naive CD4+ T cells from blood. The V and J genes are TRBV7-9 and TRBJ2-7, with TRBD1 as a possible D gene (6 bases). The TCR sequence derives from a man between 18 and 29 years old in good health. The CDR3 DNA is TGTGCCAGCAGCTTCGGGACACCTCAAACCTACGAGCAGTACTTC. Amino acid sequence: CASSFGTPQTYEQYF.